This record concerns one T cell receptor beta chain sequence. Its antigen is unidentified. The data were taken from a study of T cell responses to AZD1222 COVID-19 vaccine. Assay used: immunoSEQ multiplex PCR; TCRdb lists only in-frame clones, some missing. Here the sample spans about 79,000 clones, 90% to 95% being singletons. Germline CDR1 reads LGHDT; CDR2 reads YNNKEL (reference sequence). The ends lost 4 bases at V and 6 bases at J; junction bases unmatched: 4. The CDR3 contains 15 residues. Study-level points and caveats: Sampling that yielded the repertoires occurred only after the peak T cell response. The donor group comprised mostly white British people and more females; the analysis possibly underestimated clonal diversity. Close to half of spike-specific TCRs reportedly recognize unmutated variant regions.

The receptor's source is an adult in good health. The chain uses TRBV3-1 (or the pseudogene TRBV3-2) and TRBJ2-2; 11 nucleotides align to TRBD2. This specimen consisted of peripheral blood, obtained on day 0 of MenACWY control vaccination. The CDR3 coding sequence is TGTGCCAGCAGCCTAGGACTAGCGGGTCCCGGGGAGCTGTTTTTT. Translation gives CASSLGLAGPGELFF.